The clone carrying this TCR beta chain was observed a handful of times. TCR beta CDR3 region amplification was performed from RNA transcripts. RT-PCR in the first round (using the HTBI primer set) targeted the TCR CDR3. TCRdb itself ran the multiplex PCR reads through MiXCR, one entry per CDR3 protein. The sample lists around 600,000 distinct CDR3 sequences, approximately 42% occurring once. Germline CDR1 LNHDA, CDR2 SQIVND (reference sequence). The CDR3 sequence is 16 residues long. After removal of 6 bases from V and 2 bases from J, the junction contained 8 bases not matched to a gene. The data originate from a study of T cells in Graves' hyperthyroidism and ophthalmopathy.

Sequencing was performed on peripheral blood or thyroid tissue (not recorded which). The V call is TRBV19, the J call TRBJ1-5; 9 bases align to TRBD1. The TCR originated in an adult man with Graves' disease, either hyperthyroidism or ophthalmopathy (not recorded which). The CDR3 sequence: CASSLHRGPGNQPQHF. The CDR3 bases are TGTGCCAGTAGCCTTCACAGGGGGCCCGGCAATCAGCCCCAGCATTTT. Complete variable domain (other parts from reference TRBV19 and TRBJ1-5): DGGITQSPKYLFRKEGQNVTLSCEQNLNHDAMYWYRQDPGQGLRLIYYSQIVNDFQKGDIAEGYSVSREKKESFPLTVTSAQKNPTAFYLCASSLHRGPGNQPQHFGDGTRLSIL.